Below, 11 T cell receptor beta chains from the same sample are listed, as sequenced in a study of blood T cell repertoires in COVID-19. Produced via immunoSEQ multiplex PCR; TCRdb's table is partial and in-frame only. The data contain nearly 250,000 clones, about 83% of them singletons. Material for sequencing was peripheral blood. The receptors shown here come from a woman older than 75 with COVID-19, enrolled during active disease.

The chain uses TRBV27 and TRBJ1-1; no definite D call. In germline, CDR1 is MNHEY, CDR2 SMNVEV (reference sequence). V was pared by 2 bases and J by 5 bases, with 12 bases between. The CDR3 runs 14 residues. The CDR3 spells CASSLKVRGTEAFF. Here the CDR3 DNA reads TGTGCCAGCAGTTTAAAGGTCAGAGGGACTGAAGCTTTCTTT.

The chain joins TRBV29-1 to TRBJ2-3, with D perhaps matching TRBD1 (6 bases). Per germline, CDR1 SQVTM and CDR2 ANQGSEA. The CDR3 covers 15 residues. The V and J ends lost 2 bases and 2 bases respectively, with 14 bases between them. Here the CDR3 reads CSVEMGHQYTDTQYF. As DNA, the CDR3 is TGCAGCGTTGAAATGGGACACCAGTACACAGATACGCAGTATTTT.

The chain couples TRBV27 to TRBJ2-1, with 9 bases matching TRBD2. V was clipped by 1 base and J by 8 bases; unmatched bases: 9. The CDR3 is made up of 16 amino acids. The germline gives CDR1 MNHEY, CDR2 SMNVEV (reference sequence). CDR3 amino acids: CASSLLRAGGTDEQFF. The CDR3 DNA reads TGTGCCAGCAGTTTATTAAGAGCGGGGGGCACGGATGAGCAGTTCTTC.

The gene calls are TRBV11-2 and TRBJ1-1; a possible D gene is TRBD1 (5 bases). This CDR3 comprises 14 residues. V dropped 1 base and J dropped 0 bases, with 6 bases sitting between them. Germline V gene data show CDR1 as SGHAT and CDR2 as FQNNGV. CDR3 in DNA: TGTGCCAGCAGCTTAGGACAGATGAACACTGAAGCTTTCTTT. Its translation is CASSLGQMNTEAFF. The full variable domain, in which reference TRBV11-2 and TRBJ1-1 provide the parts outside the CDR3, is EAGVAQSPRYKIIEKRQSVAFWCNPISGHATLYWYQQILGQGPKLLIQFQNNGVVDDSQLPKDRFSAERLKGVDSTLKIQPAKLEDSAVYLCASSLGQMNTEAFFGQGTRLTVV.

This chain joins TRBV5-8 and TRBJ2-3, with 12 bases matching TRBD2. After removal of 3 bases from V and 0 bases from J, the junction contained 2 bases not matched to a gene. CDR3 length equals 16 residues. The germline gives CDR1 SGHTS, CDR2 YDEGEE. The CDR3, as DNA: TGTGCCAGCAGCTATGGGACTAGCGGGAGCACAGATACGCAGTATTTT. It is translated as CASSYGTSGSTDTQYF.

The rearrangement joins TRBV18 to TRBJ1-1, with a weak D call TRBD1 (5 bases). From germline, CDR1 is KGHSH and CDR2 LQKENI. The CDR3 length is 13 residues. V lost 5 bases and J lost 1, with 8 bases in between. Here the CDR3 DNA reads TGTGCCAGCTCAGCCCAGGGGAACACTGAAGCTTTCTTT. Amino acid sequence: CASSAQGNTEAFF.

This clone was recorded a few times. Here the CDR3 reads CAWGDGPSGGYTF. The DNA of the CDR3 is TGTGCCTGGGGAGACGGTCCGTCGGGTGGCTACACCTTC. The chain links TRBV30 to TRBJ1-2; D call uncertain. Looked up from germline, CDR1 is GTSNPN and CDR2 is SVGIG (reference sequence). Deletions cut 5 bases from V and 7 bases from J, with 17 bases between. CDR3 length equals 13 residues.

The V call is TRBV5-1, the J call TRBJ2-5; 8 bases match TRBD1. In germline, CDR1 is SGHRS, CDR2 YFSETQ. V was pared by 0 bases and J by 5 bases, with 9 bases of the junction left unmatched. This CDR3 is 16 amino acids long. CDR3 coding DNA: TGCGCCAGCAGCTTGGTAGGACAGGGAGTTTTGGAGACCCAGTACTTC. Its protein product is CASSLVGQGVLETQYF.

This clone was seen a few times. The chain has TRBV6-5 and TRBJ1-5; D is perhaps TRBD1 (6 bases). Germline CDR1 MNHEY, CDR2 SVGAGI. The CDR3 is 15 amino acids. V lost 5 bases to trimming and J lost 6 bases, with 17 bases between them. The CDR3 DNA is TGTGCCAGCAGTCCTACAGGGACATCGGGTCAGCCCCAGCATTTT. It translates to CASSPTGTSGQPQHF.

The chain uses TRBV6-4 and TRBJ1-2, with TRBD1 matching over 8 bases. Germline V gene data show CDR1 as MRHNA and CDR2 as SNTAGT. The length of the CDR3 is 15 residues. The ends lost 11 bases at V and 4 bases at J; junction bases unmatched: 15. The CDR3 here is CAGPEDRVHFYGYTF. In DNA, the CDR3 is TGTGCCGGCCCGGAGGACAGGGTGCATTTCTATGGCTACACCTTC.

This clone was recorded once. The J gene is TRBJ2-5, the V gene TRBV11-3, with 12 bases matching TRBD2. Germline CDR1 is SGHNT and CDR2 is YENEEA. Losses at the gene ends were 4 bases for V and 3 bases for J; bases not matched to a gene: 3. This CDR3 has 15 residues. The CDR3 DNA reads TGTGCCAGCAGCTCCCTAGCGGGGGGGAAAGAGACCCAGTACTTC. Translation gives CASSSLAGGKETQYF.